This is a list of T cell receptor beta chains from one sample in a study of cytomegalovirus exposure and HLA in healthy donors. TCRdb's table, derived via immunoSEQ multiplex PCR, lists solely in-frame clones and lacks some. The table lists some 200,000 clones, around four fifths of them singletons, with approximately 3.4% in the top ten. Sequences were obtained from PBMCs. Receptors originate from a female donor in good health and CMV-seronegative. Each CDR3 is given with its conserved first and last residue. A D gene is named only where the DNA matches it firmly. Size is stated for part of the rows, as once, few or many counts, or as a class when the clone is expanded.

CDR3 protein: CASSIVVADTYGYTF
CDR3 DNA: TGTGCCAGTAGTATAGTGGTAGCAGATACCTATGGCTACACCTTC
J gene: TRBJ1-2
V gene: TRBV19
D gene: NA
clone size: NA

CDR3 protein: CASSPSSYEQYF
CDR3 DNA: TGTGCCAGCAGCCCTAGTTCCTACGAGCAGTACTTC
J gene: TRBJ2-7
V gene: TRBV7-2
D gene: NA
clone size: NA

CDR3 protein: CASSQDRSGRANEQFF
CDR3 DNA: TGCGCCAGCAGCCAAGACCGTAGCGGGAGGGCCAATGAGCAGTTCTTC
J gene: TRBJ2-1
V gene: TRBV4-1
D gene: TRBD2
clone size: NA

CDR3 protein: CASSLDTGLTYEQYF
CDR3 DNA: TGCGCCAGCAGCTTGGATACAGGGCTTACCTACGAGCAGTACTTC
J gene: TRBJ2-7
V gene: TRBV5-1
D gene: NA
clone size: NA

CDR3 protein: CAWSKGFHEQYF
CDR3 DNA: TGTGCCTGGAGTAAGGGGTTCCACGAGCAGTACTTC
J gene: TRBJ2-7
V gene: TRBV30
D gene: NA
clone size: few

CDR3 protein: CASGEESSYEQYF
CDR3 DNA: TGTGCCAGCGGGGAGGAGAGCTCCTACGAGCAGTACTTC
J gene: TRBJ2-7
V gene: TRBV19
D gene: NA
clone size: NA

CDR3 protein: CASSYSTTGVTEAFF
CDR3 DNA: TGTGCCAGCAGTTACTCGACGACAGGGGTGACTGAAGCTTTCTTT
J gene: TRBJ1-1
V gene: TRBV6-5
D gene: TRBD1
clone size: NA

CDR3 protein: CASSHTAGGTEAFF
CDR3 DNA: TGCGCCAGCAGCCACACTGCAGGGGGCACTGAAGCTTTCTTT
J gene: TRBJ1-1
V gene: TRBV4-1
D gene: TRBD1
clone size: NA

CDR3 protein: CASSWVGETSASYEQYF
CDR3 DNA: TGCGCCAGCAGCTGGGTAGGGGAAACTTCGGCCTCCTACGAGCAGTACTTC
J gene: TRBJ2-7
V gene: TRBV5-1
D gene: NA
clone size: once

CDR3 protein: CAWSEGALKPNYGYTF
CDR3 DNA: TGTGCCTGGAGTGAAGGGGCCCTAAAGCCGAACTATGGCTACACCTTC
J gene: TRBJ1-2
V gene: TRBV30
D gene: NA
clone size: NA

CDR3 protein: CASSSEGDDLETQYF
CDR3 DNA: TGTGCCAGCAGTTCAGAGGGGGACGACTTGGAGACCCAGTACTTC
J gene: TRBJ2-5
V gene: TRBV9
D gene: NA
clone size: NA

CDR3 protein: CASSLRRDTEAFF
CDR3 DNA: TGTGCCAGCAGTTTACGTCGGGACACTGAAGCTTTCTTT
J gene: TRBJ1-1
V gene: TRBV27
D gene: NA
clone size: NA